The rows below give T cell receptor beta chains drawn from one sample of a study of blood T cell repertoires in COVID-19. The table came from immunoSEQ multiplex PCR; TCRdb's copy has only in-frame clones and leaves some out. The data hold about 200,000 clones, with 85% observed a single time. The sample consisted of peripheral blood. All receptors derive from a woman aged 70-85 years with COVID-19, enrolled during active disease. CDR3s include the opening cysteine and the closing phenylalanine or tryptophan. D genes are given only for firm matches.

J gene: TRBJ1-5; D gene: TRBD1; V gene: TRBV6-2/TRBV6-3; CDR3 protein: CASSKTGLSNQPQHF
J gene: TRBJ1-1; D gene: -; V gene: TRBV6-5; CDR3 protein: CASTLSREAEAFF
J gene: TRBJ2-5; D gene: TRBD1; V gene: TRBV7-2; CDR3 protein: CASSQQTGGETQYF
J gene: TRBJ1-6; D gene: -; V gene: TRBV6-2/TRBV6-3; CDR3 protein: CASSSLGSPLHF
J gene: TRBJ2-5; D gene: -; V gene: TRBV24-1; CDR3 protein: CATSDLFGTQYF
J gene: TRBJ2-1; D gene: -; V gene: TRBV11-2; CDR3 protein: CASSLPGGAKFF
J gene: TRBJ2-7; D gene: -; V gene: TRBV7-9; CDR3 protein: CASSLAGGYEQYF
J gene: TRBJ1-2; D gene: -; V gene: TRBV6-5; CDR3 protein: CASSYVGGANYGYTF
J gene: TRBJ1-1; D gene: TRBD1; V gene: TRBV6-5; CDR3 protein: CASSYAAQGAPAFF
J gene: TRBJ1-5; D gene: TRBD1; V gene: TRBV24-1; CDR3 protein: CATSEGRGGNQPQHF
J gene: TRBJ1-2; D gene: -; V gene: TRBV19; CDR3 protein: CASTGGGYSLANYGYTF
J gene: TRBJ2-7; D gene: -; V gene: TRBV7-2; CDR3 protein: CASSLDRGHSYEQYF
J gene: TRBJ1-1; D gene: -; V gene: TRBV29-1; CDR3 protein: CSVGPGQLNTEAFF
J gene: TRBJ1-2; D gene: TRBD1; V gene: TRBV7-3; CDR3 protein: CASSMGTGGNGYTF
J gene: TRBJ2-3; D gene: TRBD2; V gene: TRBV5-8; CDR3 protein: CASRQRGPNTDTQYF
J gene: TRBJ1-2; D gene: TRBD1; V gene: TRBV16; CDR3 protein: CASSQSMQGAPNYGYTF
J gene: TRBJ1-6; D gene: TRBD1; V gene: TRBV5-1; CDR3 protein: CASSVDGQANSPLHF
J gene: TRBJ2-2; D gene: -; V gene: TRBV7-9; CDR3 protein: CASSYWERPGELFF
J gene: TRBJ2-1; D gene: TRBD1; V gene: TRBV4-3; CDR3 protein: CASSQGRDSSYNEQFF
J gene: TRBJ2-7; D gene: TRBD1; V gene: TRBV7-9; CDR3 protein: CASSPDRGSYSSYEQYF
J gene: TRBJ1-2; D gene: -; V gene: TRBV19; CDR3 protein: CASTRSGTYGYTF
J gene: TRBJ1-2; D gene: TRBD1; V gene: TRBV19; CDR3 protein: CASTSIGQGAYYGYTF
J gene: TRBJ1-5; D gene: -; V gene: TRBV19; CDR3 protein: CASSIDRGGSQPQHF
J gene: TRBJ2-1; D gene: TRBD2; V gene: TRBV6-5; CDR3 protein: CASKAGGQYNEQFF
J gene: TRBJ1-5; D gene: TRBD1; V gene: TRBV27; CDR3 protein: CASSLGPGQGARQPQHF
J gene: TRBJ1-1; D gene: -; V gene: TRBV9; CDR3 protein: CASSPGGVNTEAFF
J gene: TRBJ2-1; D gene: -; V gene: TRBV6-4; CDR3 protein: CASSALGEVGEQFF
J gene: TRBJ2-1; D gene: TRBD2; V gene: TRBV30; CDR3 protein: CAWSLRTSGTRNNEQFF
J gene: TRBJ2-2; D gene: -; V gene: TRBV19; CDR3 protein: CASSINPGTGELFF
J gene: TRBJ2-1; D gene: -; V gene: TRBV6-4; CDR3 protein: CASSDGGGSYNEQFF
J gene: TRBJ1-1; D gene: -; V gene: TRBV5-1; CDR3 protein: CASSFDLVNTEAFF
J gene: TRBJ1-4; D gene: -; V gene: TRBV13; CDR3 protein: CASSLGLRGEKLFF
J gene: TRBJ1-1; D gene: TRBD1; V gene: TRBV18; CDR3 protein: CASSQYRPGQGVWNTEAFF
J gene: TRBJ1-2; D gene: -; V gene: TRBV11-3; CDR3 protein: CASSPPPGSYGYTF
J gene: TRBJ2-2; D gene: TRBD1; V gene: TRBV7-8; CDR3 protein: CASSLDRGRDTGELFF
J gene: TRBJ2-5; D gene: TRBD1; V gene: TRBV19; CDR3 protein: CASSILLRQGVQETQYF
J gene: TRBJ1-2; D gene: -; V gene: TRBV5-1; CDR3 protein: CASSLEGDYGYTF
J gene: TRBJ1-1; D gene: -; V gene: TRBV6-2/TRBV6-3; CDR3 protein: CASSYRLFTEAFF
J gene: TRBJ1-2; D gene: TRBD1; V gene: TRBV27; CDR3 protein: CASSYRGAEYGYTF
J gene: TRBJ2-3; D gene: TRBD1; V gene: TRBV13; CDR3 protein: CASSPGQGAGDTQYF
J gene: TRBJ1-1; D gene: TRBD1; V gene: TRBV7-6; CDR3 protein: CASSLRTGVNTEAFF
J gene: TRBJ1-1; D gene: -; V gene: TRBV15; CDR3 protein: CATSRDRNTEAFF
J gene: TRBJ2-7; D gene: TRBD1; V gene: TRBV5-8; CDR3 protein: CASSSRTGDRHEQYF